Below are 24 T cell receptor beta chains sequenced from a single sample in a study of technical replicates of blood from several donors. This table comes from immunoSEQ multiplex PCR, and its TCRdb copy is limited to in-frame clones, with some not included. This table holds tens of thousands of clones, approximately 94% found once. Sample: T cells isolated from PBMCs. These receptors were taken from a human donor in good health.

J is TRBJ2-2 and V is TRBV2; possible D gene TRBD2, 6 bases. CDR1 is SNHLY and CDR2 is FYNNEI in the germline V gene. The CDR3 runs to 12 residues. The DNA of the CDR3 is TGTGCGGGGACTTCGAACACCGGGGAGCTGTTTTTT. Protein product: CAGTSNTGELFF.

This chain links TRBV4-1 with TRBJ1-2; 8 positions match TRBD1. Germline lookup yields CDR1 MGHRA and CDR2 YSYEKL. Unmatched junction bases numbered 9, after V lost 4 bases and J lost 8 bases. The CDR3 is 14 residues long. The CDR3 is CASSPESGGWGYTF. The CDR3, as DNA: TGCGCCAGCAGCCCAGAATCAGGGGGCTGGGGCTACACCTTC.

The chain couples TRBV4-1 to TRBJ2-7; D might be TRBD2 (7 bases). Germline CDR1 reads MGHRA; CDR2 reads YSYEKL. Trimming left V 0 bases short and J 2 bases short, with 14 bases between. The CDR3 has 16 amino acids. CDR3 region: CASSQEGGGRAYEQYF. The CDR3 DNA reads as TGCGCCAGCAGCCAAGAGGGGGGGGGCAGGGCCTACGAGCAGTACTTC.

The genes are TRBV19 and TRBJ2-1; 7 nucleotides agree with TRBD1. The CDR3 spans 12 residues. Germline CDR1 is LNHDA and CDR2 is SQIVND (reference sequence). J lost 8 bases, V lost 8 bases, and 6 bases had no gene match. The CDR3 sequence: CASSYRGDEQFF. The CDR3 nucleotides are TGTGCCAGTTCTTACAGGGGCGATGAGCAGTTCTTC.

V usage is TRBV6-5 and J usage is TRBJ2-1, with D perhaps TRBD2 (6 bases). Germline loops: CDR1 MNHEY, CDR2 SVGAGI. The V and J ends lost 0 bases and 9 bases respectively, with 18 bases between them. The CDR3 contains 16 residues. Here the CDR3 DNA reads TGTGCCAGCAGTTACTCGATGGGGACTGTCACGGGTGAGCAGTTCTTC. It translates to CASSYSMGTVTGEQFF.

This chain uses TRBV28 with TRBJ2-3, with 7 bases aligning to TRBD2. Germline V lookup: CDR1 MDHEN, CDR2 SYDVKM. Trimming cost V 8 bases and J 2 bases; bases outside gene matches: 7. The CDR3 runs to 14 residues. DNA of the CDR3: TGTGCCAGCTACCGGGGGGAGGACACAGATACGCAGTATTTT. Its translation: CASYRGEDTDTQYF.

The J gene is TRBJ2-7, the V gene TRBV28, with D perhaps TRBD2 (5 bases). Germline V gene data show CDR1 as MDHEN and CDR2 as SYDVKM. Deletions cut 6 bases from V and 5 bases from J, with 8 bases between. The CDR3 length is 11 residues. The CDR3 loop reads CASSRGDEQYF. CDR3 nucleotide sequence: TGTGCCAGCAGCCGGGGTGACGAGCAGTACTTC.

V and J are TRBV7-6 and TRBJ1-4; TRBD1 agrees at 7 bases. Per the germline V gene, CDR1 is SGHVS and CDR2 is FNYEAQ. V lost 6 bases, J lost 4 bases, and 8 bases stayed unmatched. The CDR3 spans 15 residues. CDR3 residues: CASRGLRGINEKLFF. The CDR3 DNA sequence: TGTGCCAGCAGAGGACTCAGGGGGATTAATGAAAAACTGTTTTTT. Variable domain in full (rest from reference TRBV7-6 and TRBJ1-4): GAGVSQSPRYKVTKRGQDVALRCDPISGHVSLYWYRQALGQGPEFLTYFNYEAQQDKSGLPNDRFSAERPEGSISTLTIQRTEQRDSAMYRCASRGLRGINEKLFFGSGTQLSVL.

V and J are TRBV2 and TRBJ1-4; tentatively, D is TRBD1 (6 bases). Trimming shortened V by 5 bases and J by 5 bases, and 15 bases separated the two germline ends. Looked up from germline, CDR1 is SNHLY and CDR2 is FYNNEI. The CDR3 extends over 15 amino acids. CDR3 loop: CASSYQYRDNEKLFF. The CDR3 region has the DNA TGTGCCAGCAGTTACCAATACAGGGACAATGAAAAACTGTTTTTT.

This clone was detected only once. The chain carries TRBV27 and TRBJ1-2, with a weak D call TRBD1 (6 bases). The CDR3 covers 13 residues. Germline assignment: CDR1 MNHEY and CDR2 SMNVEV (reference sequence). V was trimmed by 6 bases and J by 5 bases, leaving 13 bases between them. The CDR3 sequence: CASSPRGPYGYTF. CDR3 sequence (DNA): TGTGCCAGCAGCCCCAGGGGCCCATATGGCTACACCTTC.

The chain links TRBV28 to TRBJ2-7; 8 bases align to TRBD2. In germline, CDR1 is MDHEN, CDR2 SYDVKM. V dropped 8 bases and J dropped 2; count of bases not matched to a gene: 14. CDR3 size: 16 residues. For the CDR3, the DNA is TGTGCCAGCCAAGGGCAAGCGGGAGCGAGACCCTACGAGCAGTACTTC. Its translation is CASQGQAGARPYEQYF.

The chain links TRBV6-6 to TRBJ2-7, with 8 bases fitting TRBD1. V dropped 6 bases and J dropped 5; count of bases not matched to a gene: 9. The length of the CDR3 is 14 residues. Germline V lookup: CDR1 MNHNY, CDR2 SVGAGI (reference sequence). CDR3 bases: TGTGCCAGCAGGGACCAGGGGGCGCGGGACGAGCAGTACTTC. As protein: CASRDQGARDEQYF.

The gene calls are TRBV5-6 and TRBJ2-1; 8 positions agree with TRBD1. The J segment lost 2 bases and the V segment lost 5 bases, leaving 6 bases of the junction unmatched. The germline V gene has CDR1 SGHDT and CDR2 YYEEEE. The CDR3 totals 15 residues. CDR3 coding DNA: TGTGCCAGCAGGACTCAGGGGGCGGCCTACAATGAGCAGTTCTTC. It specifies CASRTQGAAYNEQFF.

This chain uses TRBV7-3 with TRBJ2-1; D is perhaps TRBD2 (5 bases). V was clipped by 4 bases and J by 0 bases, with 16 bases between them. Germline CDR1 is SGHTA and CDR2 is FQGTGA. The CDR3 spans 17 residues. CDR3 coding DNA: TGTGCCAGCAGCTGGGTCCCGACGGGAAGCTCCTACAATGAGCAGTTCTTC. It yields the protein CASSWVPTGSSYNEQFF.

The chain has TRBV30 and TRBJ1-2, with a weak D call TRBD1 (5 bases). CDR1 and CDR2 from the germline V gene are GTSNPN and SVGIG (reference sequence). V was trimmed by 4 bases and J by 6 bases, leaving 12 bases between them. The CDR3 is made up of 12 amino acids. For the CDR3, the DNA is TGTGCCTGGAATCGGATCAGGGATGGCTACACCTTC. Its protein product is CAWNRIRDGYTF.

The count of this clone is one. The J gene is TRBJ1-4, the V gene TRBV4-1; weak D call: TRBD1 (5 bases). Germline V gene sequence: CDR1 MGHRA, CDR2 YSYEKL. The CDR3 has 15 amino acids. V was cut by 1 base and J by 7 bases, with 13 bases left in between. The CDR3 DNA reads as TGCGCCAGCAGCCAAGTAGGGGCAGTAGGTGAAAAACTGTTTTTT. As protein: CASSQVGAVGEKLFF.

Written as DNA, the CDR3 is TGTGCCAGCAGTGGTAGGGAGACAGGGCATTCACCCCTCCACTTT. It encodes CASSGRETGHSPLHF. V is TRBV2 and J is TRBJ1-6; 7 bases fit TRBD1. This CDR3 has 15 residues. Germline CDR1 SNHLY, CDR2 FYNNEI. The V gene end was trimmed by 4 bases and the J gene end by 8 bases; junction bases not matched to a gene: 8.

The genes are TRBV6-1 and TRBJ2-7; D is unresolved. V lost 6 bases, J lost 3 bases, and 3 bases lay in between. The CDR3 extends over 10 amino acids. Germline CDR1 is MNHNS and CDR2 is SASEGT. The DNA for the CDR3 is TGTGCCAGCAGCAACTACGAGCAGTACTTC. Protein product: CASSNYEQYF.

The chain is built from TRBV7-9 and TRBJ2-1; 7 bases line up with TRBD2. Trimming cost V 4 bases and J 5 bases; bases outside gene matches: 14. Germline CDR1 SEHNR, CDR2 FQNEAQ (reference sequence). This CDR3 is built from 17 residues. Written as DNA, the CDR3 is TGTGCCAGCAGCTATTCCCCAAGTAGCGGGCGGGACAATGAGCAGTTCTTC. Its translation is CASSYSPSSGRDNEQFF.

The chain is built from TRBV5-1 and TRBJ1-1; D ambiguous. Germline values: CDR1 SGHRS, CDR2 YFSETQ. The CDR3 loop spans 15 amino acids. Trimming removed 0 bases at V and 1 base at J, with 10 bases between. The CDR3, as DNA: TGCGCCAGCAGCTTGGGAGAGACTGCGAACACTGAAGCTTTCTTT. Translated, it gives CASSLGETANTEAFF.

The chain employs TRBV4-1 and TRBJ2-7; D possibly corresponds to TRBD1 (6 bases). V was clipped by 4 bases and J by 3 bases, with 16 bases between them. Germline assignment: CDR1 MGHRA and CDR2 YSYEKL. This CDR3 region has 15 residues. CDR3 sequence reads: CASSPGGTGRYEQYF. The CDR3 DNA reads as TGCGCCAGCAGCCCTGGGGGAACAGGGCGCTACGAGCAGTACTTC.

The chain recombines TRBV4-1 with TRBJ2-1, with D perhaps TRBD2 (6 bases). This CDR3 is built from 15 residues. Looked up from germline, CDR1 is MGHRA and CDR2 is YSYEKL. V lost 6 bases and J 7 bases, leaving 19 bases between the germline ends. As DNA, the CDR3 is TGCGCCAGCAGTCTGGGGACTGGCGCTCGAAATGAGCAGTTCTTC. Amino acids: CASSLGTGARNEQFF.

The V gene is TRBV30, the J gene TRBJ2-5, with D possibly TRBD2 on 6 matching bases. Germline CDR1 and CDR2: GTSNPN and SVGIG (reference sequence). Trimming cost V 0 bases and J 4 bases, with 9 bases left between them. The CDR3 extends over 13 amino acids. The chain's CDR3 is CAWSVGGGETQYF. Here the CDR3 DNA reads TGTGCCTGGAGTGTGGGGGGAGGAGAGACCCAGTACTTC.

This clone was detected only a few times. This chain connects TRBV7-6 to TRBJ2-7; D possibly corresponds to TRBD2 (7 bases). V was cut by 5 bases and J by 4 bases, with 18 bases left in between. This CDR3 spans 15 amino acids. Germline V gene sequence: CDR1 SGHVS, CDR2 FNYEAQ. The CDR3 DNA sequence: TGTGCCAGCAGCGGTTTACGGGGGGCGGGATACGAGCAGTACTTC. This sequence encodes CASSGLRGAGYEQYF.